The entry below describes one T cell receptor beta chain. Only in-frame clones appear in the TCRdb table, and some are missing; sequencing was by immunoSEQ multiplex PCR. This table has more than 140,000 clones, approximately 90% appearing once. Germline assignment: CDR1 SGHVS and CDR2 FNYEAQ. The V gene lost 1 base and the J gene lost 7 bases, with 16 bases spanning the gap. This CDR3 has 16 residues. This record belongs to a study of T cell responses to AZD1222 COVID-19 vaccine. The sample in question was peripheral blood, obtained on day 0 of AZD1222 vaccination. The gene calls are TRBV7-6 and TRBJ2-2; no reliable D call. The TCR sequence derives from an adult in good health. CDR3 sequence: CASSLEGSKSGGELFF. The CDR3 nucleotides are TGTGCCAGCAGCTTAGAAGGCTCAAAATCCGGCGGGGAGCTGTTTTTT.